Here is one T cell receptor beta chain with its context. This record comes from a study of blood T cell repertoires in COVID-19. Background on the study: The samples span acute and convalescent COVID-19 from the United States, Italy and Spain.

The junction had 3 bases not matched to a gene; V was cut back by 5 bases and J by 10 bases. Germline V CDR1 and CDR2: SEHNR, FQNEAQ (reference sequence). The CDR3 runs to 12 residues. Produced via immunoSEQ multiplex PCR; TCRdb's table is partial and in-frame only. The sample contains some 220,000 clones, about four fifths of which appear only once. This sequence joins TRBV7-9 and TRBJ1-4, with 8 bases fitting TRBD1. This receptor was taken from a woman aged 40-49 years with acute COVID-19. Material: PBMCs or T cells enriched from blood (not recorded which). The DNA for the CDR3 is TGTGCCAGCAGCCTGGACAGGGCAAAACTGTTTTTT. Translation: CASSLDRAKLFF.